A single sample is the source of the 7 T cell receptor beta chains below, sequenced in a study of monozygotic twins with inflammatory bowel disease (dated by TCRdb to the late 2010s). Library preparation employed 5' RACE. Sequencing was carried out with an Illumina HiSeq 2500. After the reads were reprocessed by TCRdb, one entry was made per CDR3 protein sequence, with no DNA. This sample's listing comprises just under 45,000 distinct CDR3 sequences. The ten most abundant clones make up around 5.3% of the sample. Sequenced: blood. Receptor source: a human donor with ulcerative colitis or Crohn's disease, or a healthy co-twin of an affected twin (not recorded which).

The chain couples TRBV20-1 to TRBJ1-2. The CDR3 spans 11 residues. Germline V gives CDR1 DFQATT, CDR2 SNEGSKA (reference sequence). CDR3 sequence: CSAKMSRGYTF.

The chain is built from TRBV7-2 and TRBJ1-3. Germline loops: CDR1 SGHTA, CDR2 FQGNSA. The CDR3 is 16 amino acids. CDR3 region: CASSTPRRGSGNTIYF. The full variable domain, its missing parts supplied by reference TRBV7-2 and TRBJ1-3, is GAGVSQSPSNKVTEKGKDVELRCDPISGHTALYWYRQSLGQGLEFLIYFQGNSAPDKSGLPSDRFSAERTGGSVSTLTIQRTQQEDSAVYLCASSTPRRGSGNTIYFGEGSWLTVV.

The chain couples TRBV19 to TRBJ1-1; there is no DNA to check the TCRdb D call of TRBD1. This CDR3 region has 15 residues. In germline, CDR1 is LNHDA, CDR2 SQIVND (reference sequence). CDR3: CASSIIPRGSPKAFF.

The rearrangement links TRBV7-9 to TRBJ1-6. The CDR3 loop spans 16 amino acids. The germline gives CDR1 SEHNR, CDR2 FQNEAQ (reference sequence). CDR3 region: CASSLERSSYNSPLHF.

V is TRBV10-3 and J is TRBJ1-5. The germline gives CDR1 ENHRY, CDR2 SYGVKD. This CDR3 spans 19 amino acids. CDR3 sequence: CAISETYGRAVHSNQPQHF.

The chain uses TRBV18 and TRBJ2-7. The CDR3 has 12 residues. Germline V gene data show CDR1 as KGHSH and CDR2 as LQKENI. CDR3: CASSRTTYEQYF.

The chain joins TRBV5-1 to TRBJ1-6; TCRdb designates TRBD1, a call that cannot be tested without DNA. The V gene's germline CDR1 is SGHRS and CDR2 YFSETQ. This CDR3 contains 14 residues. CDR3 region: CASRVDRGNSPLHF.